Listed below are T cell receptor beta chains from one sample, sequenced in a study of vaccination effects on CD4 cells after COVID-19. The antigens these receptors bind are not known. The protocol was immunoSEQ multiplex PCR, while the TCRdb copy is restricted to in-frame clones and leaves out a portion. The data show tens of thousands of clones, 74% seen once. Source: CD4+ T cells from PBMCs cultured without peptide, taken after COVID-19 vaccination. Source of these receptors: a human donor who received a COVID-19 vaccine. CDR3s include the opening cysteine and the closing phenylalanine or tryptophan. Each record gives: clone size, J gene, V gene, D gene, CDR3 DNA, CDR3 protein. The D gene is left open where the match is weak. The size of a clone is reported for some rows only, either as once, few or many, or as a class for expanded clones.

NA,TRBJ1-2,TRBV24-1,NA,TGTGCCACCAGTGCCCGTCAGAGCTATGGCTACACCTTC,CATSARQSYGYTF
once,TRBJ2-5,TRBV7-9,NA,TGTGCCAGCAGCCCGCCCGCGCGTCGGGAGACCCAGTACTTC,CASSPPARRETQYF
NA,TRBJ1-4,TRBV7-2,NA,TGTGCCAGCAGCACGATTACAACTAATGAAAAACTGTTTTTT,CASSTITTNEKLFF
NA,TRBJ2-4,TRBV5-6,NA,TGTGCCAGCGGGGTACGGGGTGCCAAAAACATTCAGTACTTC,CASGVRGAKNIQYF
few,TRBJ1-3,TRBV28,NA,TGTGCCAGCAGTCCCCTCTCATACAGGGAAATTGGAAACACCATATATTTT,CASSPLSYREIGNTIYF
NA,TRBJ2-3,TRBV7-2,NA,TGTGCCAGCAGCTCCCTTGCGGGCGGAGGAGGGGGTACGCAGTATTTT,CASSSLAGGGGGTQYF
NA,TRBJ2-1,TRBV11-3,TRBD1,TGTGCCAGCAGCTTAACCGTTGGGACAGGCTTACGGGAGCAGTTCTTC,CASSLTVGTGLREQFF
NA,TRBJ1-3,TRBV7-9,NA,TGTGCCAGCAGCCTCGGGACCGACTCTGGAAACACCATATATTTT,CASSLGTDSGNTIYF
NA,TRBJ2-5,TRBV12-5,NA,TGTGCTAGTGGTTTGGCCGGGGGAGAGACCCAGTACTTC,CASGLAGGETQYF
NA,TRBJ1-1,TRBV20-1,NA,TGCAGTGCTAGAGTCGACTCTGGAGCTTTCTTT,CSARVDSGAFF
NA,TRBJ2-2,TRBV7-2,NA,TGTGCCAGCAGCCCCGCCCGGCGAGACACCGGGGAGCTGTTTTTT,CASSPARRDTGELFF
NA,TRBJ2-5,TRBV7-2,NA,TGTGCCAGCAGCTTAGAGAGGAGCTGGAGGGAAGAGACCCAGTACTTC,CASSLERSWREETQYF
NA,TRBJ2-1,TRBV11-3,NA,TGTGCCAGCAGCTTAGATAGGCAGGACAATGAGCAGTTCTTC,CASSLDRQDNEQFF
NA,TRBJ1-6,TRBV6-5,NA,TGTGCCAGCCAGGCGGGGGGTGCCTATAATTCACCCCTCCACTTT,CASQAGGAYNSPLHF
once,TRBJ2-2,TRBV6-5,NA,TGTGCCACATACGACAGGGCGGGGACCGGGGAGCTGTTTTTT,CATYDRAGTGELFF
NA,TRBJ2-5,TRBV18,TRBD2,TGTGCCAGCTCAAGCGGGGTCCAAGAGACCCAGTACTTC,CASSSGVQETQYF
once,TRBJ2-5,TRBV19,TRBD2,TGTGCCAGTAGTATAAAAGTTCTTGGCGGGGGGGCACGGGAGACCCAGTACTTC,CASSIKVLGGGARETQYF
NA,TRBJ1-5,TRBV4-1,TRBD1,TGCGCCAGCAGCGAGAGACAGGGGGAAGTTCAGCCCCAGCATTTT,CASSERQGEVQPQHF
NA,TRBJ1-4,TRBV9,NA,TGTGCCAGCAGCGAGACCCCGGGACACGGAAATGAAAAACTGTTTTTT,CASSETPGHGNEKLFF
once,TRBJ2-3,TRBV6-4,NA,TGTGCCAGCAGTACCGGACTAACCACAGATACGCAGTATTTT,CASSTGLTTDTQYF
NA,TRBJ1-3,TRBV12-3/TRBV12-4,NA,TGTGCCAGCAGCAGACAGTTGTACACCATATATTTT,CASSRQLYTIYF
NA,TRBJ1-1,TRBV4-3,NA,TGCGCCAGCAGCCAAGGATTTAGAGTGAACACTGAAGCTTTCTTT,CASSQGFRVNTEAFF
NA,TRBJ1-2,TRBV24-1,NA,TGTGCCACCAGTGACCCCAGGGACTATGGCTACACCTTC,CATSDPRDYGYTF
NA,TRBJ1-6,TRBV6-5,NA,TGTGCCAGCAGTCCAGGGAGTTCACCCCTCCACTTT,CASSPGSSPLHF
NA,TRBJ1-2,TRBV5-1,NA,TGCGCCAGCAGCTTGGGTGGCAGCACCCCACCGAACTATGGCTACACCTTC,CASSLGGSTPPNYGYTF
NA,TRBJ1-1,TRBV19,NA,TGTGCCAGTAGTAACCAAGGGGGGGGTAAAGCTTTCTTT,CASSNQGGGKAFF
NA,TRBJ1-1,TRBV7-9,NA,TGTGCCAGCAGCTTAGCAGGTGCGCGAATGACAGTTAGAGCTTTCTTT,CASSLAGARMTVRAFF
NA,TRBJ1-3,TRBV18,NA,TGTGCCAGCTCACCACAGGGAAACACCATATATTTT,CASSPQGNTIYF
NA,TRBJ1-6,TRBV7-2,TRBD1,TGTGCCAGCAGCCGGAGAGGGACAGGGTCCTATAATTCACCCCTCCACTTT,CASSRRGTGSYNSPLHF
NA,TRBJ2-3,TRBV7-3,TRBD2,TGTGCCAGCACGACGCACGGGGGGAAAGGTGGGACAGATACGCAGTATTTT,CASTTHGGKGGTDTQYF
once,TRBJ1-5,TRBV6-6,NA,TGTGCCAGCTTTTTAGGCGGTAATAGCAATCAGCCCCAGCATTTT,CASFLGGNSNQPQHF
NA,TRBJ2-3,TRBV5-1,NA,TGCGCCAGCAGCTTGGAGCGCGCCGATACGCAGTATTTT,CASSLERADTQYF
NA,TRBJ1-2,TRBV6-5,NA,TGTGCCAGCAGGATCACGGACAGAAACTATGGCTACACCTTC,CASRITDRNYGYTF
NA,TRBJ1-2,TRBV7-9,NA,TGTGCCAGCAGCTTACTAGGGTCACTCCATGGCTACACCTTC,CASSLLGSLHGYTF
NA,TRBJ2-1,TRBV5-4,NA,TGTGCCAGCAGCTTGCGGGGGGCTCACAATGAGCAGTTCTTC,CASSLRGAHNEQFF
NA,TRBJ2-1,TRBV7-9,NA,TGTGCCAGCAGCCAGAACCCCGTCAATGAGCAGTTCTTC,CASSQNPVNEQFF
NA,TRBJ2-3,TRBV7-3,TRBD1,TGTGCCAGCAGCTTAGGGACAGTCACAGATACGCAGTATTTT,CASSLGTVTDTQYF
NA,TRBJ2-1,TRBV24-1,NA,TGTGCCACCAGTGACGGGGCTCCCCACAATGAGCAGTTCTTC,CATSDGAPHNEQFF
few,TRBJ1-1,TRBV6-6,NA,TGTGCCAGCACCTCTGGGGGGACTAACACTGAAGCTTTCTTT,CASTSGGTNTEAFF
NA,TRBJ1-2,TRBV6-5,NA,TGTGCCAGCAAGGAGGGCGGAAACTATGGCTACACCTTC,CASKEGGNYGYTF
NA,TRBJ2-5,TRBV4-1,NA,TGCGCCAGCAGCCAAGTATCGCAGGCCCAAAAGACCCAGTACTTC,CASSQVSQAQKTQYF
NA,TRBJ1-2,TRBV27,NA,TGTGCCAGCAGTCCATCGGTTGACAGAAACTATGGCTACACCTTC,CASSPSVDRNYGYTF
NA,TRBJ1-2,TRBV7-2,NA,TGTGCCAGCAGCTTAGTAAGGCCCAACTATGGCTACACCTTC,CASSLVRPNYGYTF
NA,TRBJ1-4,TRBV5-8,TRBD1,TGTGCCAGCAGCCCCAGGGGGACTAATGAAAAACTGTTTTTT,CASSPRGTNEKLFF
NA,TRBJ2-2,TRBV19,NA,TGTGCCAGTACCGGGGACGGCAGGAACACCGGGGAGCTGTTTTTT,CASTGDGRNTGELFF
few,TRBJ2-4,TRBV6-5,NA,TGTGCCAGCAGGCCCACTTTTGTCGCCAAAAACATTCAGTACTTC,CASRPTFVAKNIQYF